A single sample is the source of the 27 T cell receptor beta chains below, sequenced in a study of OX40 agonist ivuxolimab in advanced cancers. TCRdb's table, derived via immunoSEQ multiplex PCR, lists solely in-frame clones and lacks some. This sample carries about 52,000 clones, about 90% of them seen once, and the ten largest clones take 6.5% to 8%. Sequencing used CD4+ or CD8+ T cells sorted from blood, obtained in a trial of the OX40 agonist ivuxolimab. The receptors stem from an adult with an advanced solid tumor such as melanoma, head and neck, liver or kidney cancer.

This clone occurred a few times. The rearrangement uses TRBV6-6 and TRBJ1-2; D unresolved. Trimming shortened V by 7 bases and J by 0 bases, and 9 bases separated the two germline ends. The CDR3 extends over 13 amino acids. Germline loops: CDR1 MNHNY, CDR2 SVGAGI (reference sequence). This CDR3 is CASTSPPNYGYTF. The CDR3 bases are TGTGCCAGCACCTCACCCCCTAACTATGGCTACACCTTC.

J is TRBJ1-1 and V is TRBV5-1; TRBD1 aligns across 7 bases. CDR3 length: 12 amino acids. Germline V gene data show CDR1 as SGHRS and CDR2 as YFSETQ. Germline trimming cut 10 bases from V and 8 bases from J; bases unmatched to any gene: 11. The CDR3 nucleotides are TGCGCCTCCCGAGAGAACAGGGGAGAAGCTTTCTTT. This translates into CASRENRGEAFF.

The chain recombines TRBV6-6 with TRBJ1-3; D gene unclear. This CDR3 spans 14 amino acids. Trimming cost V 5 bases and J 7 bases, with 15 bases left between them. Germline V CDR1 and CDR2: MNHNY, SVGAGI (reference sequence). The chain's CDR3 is CASSPRPVRNTIYF. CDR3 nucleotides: TGTGCCAGCAGTCCACGCCCTGTCCGGAACACCATATATTTT.

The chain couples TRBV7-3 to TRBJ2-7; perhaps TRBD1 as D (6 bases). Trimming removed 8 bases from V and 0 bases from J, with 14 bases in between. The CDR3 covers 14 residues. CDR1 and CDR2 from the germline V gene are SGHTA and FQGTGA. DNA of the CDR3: TGTGCCAGCGGGCCTCAGGACAGCTCCTACGAGCAGTACTTC. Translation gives CASGPQDSSYEQYF.

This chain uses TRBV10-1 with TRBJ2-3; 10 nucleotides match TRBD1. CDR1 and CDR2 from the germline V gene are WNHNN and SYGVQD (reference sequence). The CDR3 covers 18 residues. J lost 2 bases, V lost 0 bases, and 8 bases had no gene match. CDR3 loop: CASSESFPRQGATDTQYF. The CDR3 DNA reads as TGCGCCAGCAGTGAGTCGTTTCCCCGACAGGGGGCCACAGATACGCAGTATTTT.

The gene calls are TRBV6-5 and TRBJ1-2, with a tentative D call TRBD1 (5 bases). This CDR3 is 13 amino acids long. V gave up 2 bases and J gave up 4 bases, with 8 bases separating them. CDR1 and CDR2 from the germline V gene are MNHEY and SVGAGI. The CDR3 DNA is TGTGCCAGCAGTTACGGGGCGCCCTATGGCTACACCTTC. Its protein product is CASSYGAPYGYTF.

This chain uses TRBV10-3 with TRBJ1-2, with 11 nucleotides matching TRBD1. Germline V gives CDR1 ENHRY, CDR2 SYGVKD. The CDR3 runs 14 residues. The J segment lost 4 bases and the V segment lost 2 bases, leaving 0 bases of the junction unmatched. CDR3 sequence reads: CAISEGTGGYGYTF. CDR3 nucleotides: TGTGCCATCAGTGAGGGGACAGGGGGCTATGGCTACACCTTC.

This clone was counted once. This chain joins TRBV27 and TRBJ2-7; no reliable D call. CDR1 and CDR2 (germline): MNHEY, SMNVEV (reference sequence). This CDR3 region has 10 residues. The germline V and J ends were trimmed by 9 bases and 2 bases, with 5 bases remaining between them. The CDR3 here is CASLPYEQYF. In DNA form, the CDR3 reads TGTGCCAGTCTTCCCTACGAGCAGTACTTC.

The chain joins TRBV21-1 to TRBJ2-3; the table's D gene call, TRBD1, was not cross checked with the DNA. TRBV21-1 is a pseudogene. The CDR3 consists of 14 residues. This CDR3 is CASIQAGDTDTQYF. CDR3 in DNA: TGTGCCAGCATCCAAGCGGGCGACACAGATACGCAGTATTTT.

The chain's CDR3 is CAWNTGGNYGYTF. In nucleotides, the CDR3 is TGTGCCTGGAATACTGGGGGGAACTATGGCTACACCTTC. The rearrangement links TRBV30 to TRBJ1-2; perhaps TRBD1 as D (5 bases). The V end lost 4 bases, the J end lost 2 bases, and 11 bases lay between the germline ends. From germline, CDR1 is GTSNPN and CDR2 SVGIG (reference sequence). The CDR3 is 13 residues long.

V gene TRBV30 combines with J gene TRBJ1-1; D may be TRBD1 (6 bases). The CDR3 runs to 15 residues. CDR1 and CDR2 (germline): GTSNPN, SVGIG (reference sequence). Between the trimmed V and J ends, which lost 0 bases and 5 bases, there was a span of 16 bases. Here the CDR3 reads CAWSVNGGAGTEAFF. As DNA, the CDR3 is TGTGCCTGGAGTGTAAATGGGGGCGCGGGTACTGAAGCTTTCTTT.

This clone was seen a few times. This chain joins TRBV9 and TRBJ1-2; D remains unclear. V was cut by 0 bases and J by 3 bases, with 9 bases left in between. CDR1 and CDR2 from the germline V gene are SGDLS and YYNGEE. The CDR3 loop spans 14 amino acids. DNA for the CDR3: TGTGCCAGCAGCGTAGTGGGCGCCGACTATGGCTACACCTTC. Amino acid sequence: CASSVVGADYGYTF.

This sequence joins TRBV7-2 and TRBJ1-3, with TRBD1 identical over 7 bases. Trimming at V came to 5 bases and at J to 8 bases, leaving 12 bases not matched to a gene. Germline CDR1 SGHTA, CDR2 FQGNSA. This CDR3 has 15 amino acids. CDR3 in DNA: TGTGCCAGCAGCACGAGACAGGGTTTCGTAGACACCATATATTTT. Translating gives CASSTRQGFVDTIYF.

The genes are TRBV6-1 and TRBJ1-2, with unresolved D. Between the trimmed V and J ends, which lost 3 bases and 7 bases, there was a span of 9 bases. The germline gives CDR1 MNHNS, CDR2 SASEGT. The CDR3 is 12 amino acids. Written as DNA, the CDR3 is TGTGCCAGCAGTGATACAGTGGGTGGCTACACCTTC. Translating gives CASSDTVGGYTF.

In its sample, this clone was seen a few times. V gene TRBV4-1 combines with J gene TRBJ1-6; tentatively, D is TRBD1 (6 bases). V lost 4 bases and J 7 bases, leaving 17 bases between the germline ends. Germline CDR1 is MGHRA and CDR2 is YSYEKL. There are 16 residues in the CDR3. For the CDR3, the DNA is TGCGCCAGCAGCCCGAGGGATCGGACAGAGAATTCACCCCTCCACTTT. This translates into CASSPRDRTENSPLHF.

The CDR3 DNA sequence: TGTGCCAGCAGTTACTCGTGGCAGGACTATGGCTACACCTTC. It is translated as CASSYSWQDYGYTF. The chain joins TRBV6-6 to TRBJ1-2; D remains ambiguous. The CDR3 totals 14 residues. Germline V gives CDR1 MNHNY, CDR2 SVGAGI (reference sequence). V lost 0 bases and J 3 bases, leaving 8 bases between the germline ends.

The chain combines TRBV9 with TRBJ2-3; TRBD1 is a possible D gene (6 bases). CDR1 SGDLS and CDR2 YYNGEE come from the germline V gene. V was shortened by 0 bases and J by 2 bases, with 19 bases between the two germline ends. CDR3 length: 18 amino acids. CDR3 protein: CASSVAPVGTSPTDTQYF. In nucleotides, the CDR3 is TGTGCCAGCAGCGTAGCCCCCGTAGGGACATCCCCCACAGATACGCAGTATTTT.

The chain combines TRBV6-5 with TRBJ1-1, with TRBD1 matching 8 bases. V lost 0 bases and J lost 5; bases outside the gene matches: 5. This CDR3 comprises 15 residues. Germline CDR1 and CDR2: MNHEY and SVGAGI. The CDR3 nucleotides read TGTGCCAGCAGTTACTCCGGCAGGGGGCCAACTGAAGCTTTCTTT. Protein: CASSYSGRGPTEAFF.

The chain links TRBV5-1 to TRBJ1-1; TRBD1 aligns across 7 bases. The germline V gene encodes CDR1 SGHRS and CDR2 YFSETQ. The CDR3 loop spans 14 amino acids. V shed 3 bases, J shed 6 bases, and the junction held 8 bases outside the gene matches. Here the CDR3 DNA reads TGCGCCAGCAGCTCGGGGACAGTGGGCGCTGAAGCTTTCTTT. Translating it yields CASSSGTVGAEAFF.

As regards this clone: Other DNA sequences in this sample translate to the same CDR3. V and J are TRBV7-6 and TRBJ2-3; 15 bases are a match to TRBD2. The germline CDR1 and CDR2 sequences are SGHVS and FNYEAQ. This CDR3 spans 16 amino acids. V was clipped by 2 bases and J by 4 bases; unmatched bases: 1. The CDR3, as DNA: TGTGCCAGCAGCTTAAGGACTAGCGGGGGGGCAGATACGCAGTATTTT. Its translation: CASSLRTSGGADTQYF.

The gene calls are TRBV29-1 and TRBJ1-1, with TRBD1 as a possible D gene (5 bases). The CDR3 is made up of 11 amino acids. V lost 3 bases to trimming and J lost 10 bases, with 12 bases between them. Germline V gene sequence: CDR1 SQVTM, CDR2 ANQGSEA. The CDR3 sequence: CSVEDNLRAFF. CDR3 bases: TGCAGCGTTGAGGACAACCTACGAGCTTTCTTT.

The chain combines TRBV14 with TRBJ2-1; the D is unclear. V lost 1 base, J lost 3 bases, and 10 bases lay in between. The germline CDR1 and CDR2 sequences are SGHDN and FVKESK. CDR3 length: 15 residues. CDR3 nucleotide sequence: TGTGCCAGCAGCCAAGCAAGGCCGAACTACAATGAGCAGTTCTTC. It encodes CASSQARPNYNEQFF.

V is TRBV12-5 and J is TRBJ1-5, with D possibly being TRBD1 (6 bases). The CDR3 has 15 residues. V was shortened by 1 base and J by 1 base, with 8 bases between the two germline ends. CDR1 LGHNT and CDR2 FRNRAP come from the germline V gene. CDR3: CASGLGDTSNQPQHF. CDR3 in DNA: TGTGCTAGTGGTTTGGGGGACACGAGCAATCAGCCCCAGCATTTT.

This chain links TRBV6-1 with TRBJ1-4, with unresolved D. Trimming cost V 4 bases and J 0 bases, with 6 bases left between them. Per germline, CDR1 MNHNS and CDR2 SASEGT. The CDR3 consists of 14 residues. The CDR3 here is CASSVLTTNEKLFF. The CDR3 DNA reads TGTGCCAGCAGTGTTCTTACAACTAATGAAAAACTGTTTTTT.

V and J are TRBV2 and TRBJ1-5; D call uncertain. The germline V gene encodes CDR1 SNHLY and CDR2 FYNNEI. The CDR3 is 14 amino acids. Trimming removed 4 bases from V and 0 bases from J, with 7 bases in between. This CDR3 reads CASSADGSNQPQHF. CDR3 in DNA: TGTGCCAGCAGTGCGGACGGTAGCAATCAGCCCCAGCATTTT.

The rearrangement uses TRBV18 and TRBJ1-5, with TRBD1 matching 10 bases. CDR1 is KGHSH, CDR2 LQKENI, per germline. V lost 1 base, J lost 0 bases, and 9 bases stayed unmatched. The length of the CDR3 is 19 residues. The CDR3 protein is CASSPRTGTGEHSNQPQHF. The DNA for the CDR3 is TGTGCCAGCTCACCACGCACCGGGACAGGGGAGCATAGCAATCAGCCCCAGCATTTT. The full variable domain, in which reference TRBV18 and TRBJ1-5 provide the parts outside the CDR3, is NAGVMQNPRHLVRRRGQEARLRCSPMKGHSHVYWYRQLPEEGLKFMVYLQKENIIDESGMPKERFSAEFPKEGPSILRIQQVVRGDSAAYFCASSPRTGTGEHSNQPQHFGDGTRLSIL.

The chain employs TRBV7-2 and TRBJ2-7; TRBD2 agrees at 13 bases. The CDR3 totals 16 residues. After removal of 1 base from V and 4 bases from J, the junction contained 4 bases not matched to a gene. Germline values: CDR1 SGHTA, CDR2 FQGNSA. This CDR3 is CASSLVLLAGGYEQYF. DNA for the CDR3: TGTGCCAGCAGCTTAGTTCTACTAGCGGGGGGGTACGAGCAGTACTTC. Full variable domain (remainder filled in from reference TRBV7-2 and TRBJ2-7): GAGVSQSPSNKVTEKGKDVELRCDPISGHTALYWYRQSLGQGLEFLIYFQGNSAPDKSGLPSDRFSAERTGGSVSTLTIQRTQQEDSAVYLCASSLVLLAGGYEQYFGPGTRLTVT.